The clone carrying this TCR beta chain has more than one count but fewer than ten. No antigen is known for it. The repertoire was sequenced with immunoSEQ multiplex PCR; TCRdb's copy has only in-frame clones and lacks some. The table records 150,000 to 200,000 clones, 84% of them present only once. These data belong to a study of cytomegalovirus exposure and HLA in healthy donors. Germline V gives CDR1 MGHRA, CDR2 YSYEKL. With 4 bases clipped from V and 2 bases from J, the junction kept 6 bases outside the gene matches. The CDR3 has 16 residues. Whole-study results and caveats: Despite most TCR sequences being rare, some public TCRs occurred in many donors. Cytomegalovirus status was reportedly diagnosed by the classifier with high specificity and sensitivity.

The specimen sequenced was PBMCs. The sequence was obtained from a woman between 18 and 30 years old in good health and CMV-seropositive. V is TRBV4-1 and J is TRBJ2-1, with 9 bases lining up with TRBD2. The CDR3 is CASSRGIAGAYNEQFF. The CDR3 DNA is TGCGCCAGCAGCCGAGGGATAGCGGGGGCCTACAATGAGCAGTTCTTC.